This TCR beta chain came from a study of control samples from healthy donors and cancer patients. The CDR3 totals 13 residues. Per germline, CDR1 SGHTA and CDR2 FQGNSA. Trimming removed 5 bases at V and 10 bases at J, with 17 bases between. This clone appeared a few times. TCRdb keeps only in-frame clones here, not all; method: immunoSEQ multiplex PCR. This sample carries 200,000 or so clones, roughly nine tenths of them seen once, and the ten largest clones take approximately 1.8%. Sequencing was carried out using blood. The chain couples TRBV7-2 to TRBJ1-1, with a possible D match to TRBD1 (6 bases). This clonotype was sampled from a young man in good health. The CDR3 region has the DNA TGTGCCAGCAGCCCGGGGGGGCGGGTAGCAGCTTTCTTT. This codes for CASSPGGRVAAFF.